This TCR beta chain stems from a study of cytomegalovirus exposure and HLA in healthy donors. General study points: There were 150 to 200 TCR beta chains listed as cytomegalovirus-associated. TCR beta sequences reportedly predicted most subjects' HLA-A and HLA-B alleles accurately.

Germline values: CDR1 MGHRA, CDR2 YSYEKL. The V end was cut by 1 base, the J end by 6 bases, with 9 bases between. This CDR3 is built from 13 residues. It was with 60 Vbeta and 13 Jbeta primers that the PCR ran. The table came from immunoSEQ multiplex PCR; TCRdb's copy has only in-frame clones and leaves some out. The sample contains about 76,000 clones, about 78% of which appear only once. Points on this clone: The antigen is undetermined.

The receptor was isolated from a middle-aged woman in good health and CMV-seropositive. Input material: PBMCs. The chain carries TRBV4-1 and TRBJ2-5; D is perhaps TRBD2 (5 bases). The CDR3 DNA follows: TGCGCCAGCAGCCAAGTAGGGAGCAAGACCCAGTACTTC. It encodes CASSQVGSKTQYF.